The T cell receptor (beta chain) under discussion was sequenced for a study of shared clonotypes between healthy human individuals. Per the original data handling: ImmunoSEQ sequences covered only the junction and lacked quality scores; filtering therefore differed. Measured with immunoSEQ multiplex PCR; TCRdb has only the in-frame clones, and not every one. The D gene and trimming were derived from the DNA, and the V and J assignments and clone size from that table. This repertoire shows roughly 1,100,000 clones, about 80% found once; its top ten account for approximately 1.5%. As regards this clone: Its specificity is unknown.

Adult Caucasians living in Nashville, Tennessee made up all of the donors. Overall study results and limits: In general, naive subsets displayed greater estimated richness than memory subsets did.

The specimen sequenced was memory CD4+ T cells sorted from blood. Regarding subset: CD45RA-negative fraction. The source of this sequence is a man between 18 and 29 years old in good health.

The CDR3 sequence: CASTEHGGRGEQYF. Written as DNA, the CDR3 is TGTGCCAGCACCGAGCATGGCGGGAGGGGTGAGCAGTACTTC. V and J are TRBV7-2 and TRBJ2-7, with 9 bases identical to TRBD2. V was pared by 7 bases and J by 7 bases, with 11 bases of the junction left unmatched. The length of the CDR3 is 14 residues. CDR1 and CDR2 (germline): SGHTA, FQGNSA.